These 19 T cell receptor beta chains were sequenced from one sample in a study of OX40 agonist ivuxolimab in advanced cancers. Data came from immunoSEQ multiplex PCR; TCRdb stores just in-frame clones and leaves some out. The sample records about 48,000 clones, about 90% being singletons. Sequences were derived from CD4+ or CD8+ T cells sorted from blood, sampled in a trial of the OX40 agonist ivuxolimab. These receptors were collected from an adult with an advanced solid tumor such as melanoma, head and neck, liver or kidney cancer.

DNA of the CDR3: TGCGCCAGCAGCTCTGGGGGACAGGAATATGGCTACACCTTC. Its protein product is CASSSGGQEYGYTF. The chain has TRBV5-1 and TRBJ1-2; 8 positions agree with TRBD1. Germline CDR1 is SGHRS and CDR2 is YFSETQ. Germline trimming cut 3 bases from V and 5 bases from J; bases unmatched to any gene: 6. The CDR3 loop spans 14 amino acids.

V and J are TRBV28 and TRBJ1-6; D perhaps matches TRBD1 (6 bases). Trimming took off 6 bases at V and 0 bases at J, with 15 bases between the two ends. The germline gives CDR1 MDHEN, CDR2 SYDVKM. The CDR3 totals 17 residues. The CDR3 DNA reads TGTGCCAGCAGAACAAGGATAGGGGGCTCCTATAATTCACCCCTCCACTTT. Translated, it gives CASRTRIGGSYNSPLHF.

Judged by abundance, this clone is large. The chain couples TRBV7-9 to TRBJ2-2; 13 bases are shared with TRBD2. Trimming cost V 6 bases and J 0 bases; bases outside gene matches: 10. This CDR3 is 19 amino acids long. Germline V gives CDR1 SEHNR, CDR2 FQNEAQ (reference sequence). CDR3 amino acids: CASSWTSGGEKANTGELFF. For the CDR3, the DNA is TGTGCCAGCAGTTGGACTAGCGGGGGAGAAAAAGCGAACACCGGGGAGCTGTTTTTT.

CDR3 bases: TGTGCCAGCAGCGCGATGGCGGGACAGTACCAAGAGACCCAGTACTTC. Translating it yields CASSAMAGQYQETQYF. The chain couples TRBV7-9 to TRBJ2-5, with D perhaps TRBD1 (7 bases). CDR1 and CDR2 (germline): SEHNR, FQNEAQ (reference sequence). V was clipped by 5 bases and J by 0 bases, with 16 bases between them. The CDR3 runs to 16 residues. Supplemented by reference TRBV7-9 and TRBJ2-5, the full variable domain reads DTGVSQNPRHKITKRGQNVTFRCDPISEHNRLYWYRQTLGQGPEFLTYFQNEAQLEKSRLLSDRFSAERPKGSFSTLEIQRTEQGDSAMYLCASSAMAGQYQETQYFGPGTRLLVL.

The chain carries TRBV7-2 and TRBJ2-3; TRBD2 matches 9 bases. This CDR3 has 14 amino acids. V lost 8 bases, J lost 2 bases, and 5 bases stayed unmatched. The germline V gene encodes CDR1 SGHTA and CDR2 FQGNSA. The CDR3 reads CASPVAGDTDTQYF. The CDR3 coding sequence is TGTGCCAGCCCGGTAGCGGGGGACACAGATACGCAGTATTTT.

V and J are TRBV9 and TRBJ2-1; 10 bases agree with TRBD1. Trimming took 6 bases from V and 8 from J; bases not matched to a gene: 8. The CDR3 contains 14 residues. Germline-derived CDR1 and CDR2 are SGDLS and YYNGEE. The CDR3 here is CASTGTGALDEQFF. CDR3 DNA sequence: TGTGCCAGCACCGGGACAGGGGCCCTCGATGAGCAGTTCTTC.

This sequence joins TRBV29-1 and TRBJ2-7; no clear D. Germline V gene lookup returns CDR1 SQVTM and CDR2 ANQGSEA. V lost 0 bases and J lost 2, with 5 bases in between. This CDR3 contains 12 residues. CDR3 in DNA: TGCAGCGTTGAAGACGGAGCCTACGAGCAGTACTTC. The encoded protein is CSVEDGAYEQYF.

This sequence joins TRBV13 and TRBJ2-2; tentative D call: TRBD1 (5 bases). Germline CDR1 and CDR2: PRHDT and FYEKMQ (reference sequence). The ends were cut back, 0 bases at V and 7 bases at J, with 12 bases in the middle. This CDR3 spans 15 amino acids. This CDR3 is CASSLGLRADGELFF. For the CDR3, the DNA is TGTGCCAGCAGCTTAGGCCTCAGGGCGGACGGGGAGCTGTTTTTT.

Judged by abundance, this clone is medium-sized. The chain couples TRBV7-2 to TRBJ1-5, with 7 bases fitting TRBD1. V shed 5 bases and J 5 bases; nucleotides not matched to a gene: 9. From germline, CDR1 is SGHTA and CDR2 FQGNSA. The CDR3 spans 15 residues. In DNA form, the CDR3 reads TGTGCCAGCAGCGCCCCCGGGACAGAGGATCAGCCCCAGCATTTT. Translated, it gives CASSAPGTEDQPQHF.

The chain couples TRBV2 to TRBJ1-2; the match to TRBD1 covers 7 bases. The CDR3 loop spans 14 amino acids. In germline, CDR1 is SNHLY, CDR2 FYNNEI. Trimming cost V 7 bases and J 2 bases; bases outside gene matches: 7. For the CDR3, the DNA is TGTGCCAGCACCCAGGGGGAGGGGAACTATGGCTACACCTTC. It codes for CASTQGEGNYGYTF.

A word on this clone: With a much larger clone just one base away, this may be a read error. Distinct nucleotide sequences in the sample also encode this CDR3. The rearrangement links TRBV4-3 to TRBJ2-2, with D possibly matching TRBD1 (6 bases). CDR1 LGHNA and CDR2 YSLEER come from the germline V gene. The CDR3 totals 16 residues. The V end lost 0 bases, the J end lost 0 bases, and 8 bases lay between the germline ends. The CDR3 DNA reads TGCGCCAGCAGCCAAGAAGGGGGAGCGAACACCGGGGAGCTGTTTTTT. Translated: CASSQEGGANTGELFF.

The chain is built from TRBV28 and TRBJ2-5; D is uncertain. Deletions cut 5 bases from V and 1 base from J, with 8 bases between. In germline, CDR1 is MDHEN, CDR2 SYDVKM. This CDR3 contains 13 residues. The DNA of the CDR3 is TGTGCCAGCAGTACAGAAGTCCAAGAGACCCAGTACTTC. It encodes CASSTEVQETQYF. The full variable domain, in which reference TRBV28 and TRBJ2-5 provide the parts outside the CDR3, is DVKVTQSSRYLVKRTGEKVFLECVQDMDHENMFWYRQDPGLGLRLIYFSYDVKMKEKGDIPEGYSVSREKKERFSLILESASTNQTSMYLCASSTEVQETQYFGPGTRLLVL.

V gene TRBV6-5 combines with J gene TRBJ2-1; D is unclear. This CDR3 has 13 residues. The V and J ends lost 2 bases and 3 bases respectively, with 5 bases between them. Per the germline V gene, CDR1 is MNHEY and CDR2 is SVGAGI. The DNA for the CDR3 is TGTGCCAGCAGTTACGGGGACTACAATGAGCAGTTCTTC. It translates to CASSYGDYNEQFF.

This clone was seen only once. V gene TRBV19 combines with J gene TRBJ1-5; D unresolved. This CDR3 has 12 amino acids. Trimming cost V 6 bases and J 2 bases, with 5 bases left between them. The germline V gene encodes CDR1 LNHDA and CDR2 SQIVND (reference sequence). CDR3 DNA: TGTGCCAGTAGGTTGGGCAATCAGCCCCAGCATTTT. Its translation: CASRLGNQPQHF.

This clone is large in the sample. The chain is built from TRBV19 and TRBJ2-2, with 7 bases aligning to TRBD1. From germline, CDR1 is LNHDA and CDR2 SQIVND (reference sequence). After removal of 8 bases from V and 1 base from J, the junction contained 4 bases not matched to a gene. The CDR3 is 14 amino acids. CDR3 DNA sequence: TGTGCCAGTTGGGACAGAGAGAACACCGGGGAGCTGTTTTTT. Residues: CASWDRENTGELFF.

The CDR3 here is CASSPRTSGGLNTGELFF. CDR3 nucleotide sequence: TGTGCCAGCAGCCCCCGGACTAGCGGGGGGCTGAACACCGGGGAGCTGTTTTTT. The chain links TRBV11-3 to TRBJ2-2; 14 positions agree with TRBD2. The germline V gene has CDR1 SGHNT and CDR2 YENEEA. CDR3 length: 18 amino acids. V was pared by 5 bases and J by 1 base, with 6 bases of the junction left unmatched.

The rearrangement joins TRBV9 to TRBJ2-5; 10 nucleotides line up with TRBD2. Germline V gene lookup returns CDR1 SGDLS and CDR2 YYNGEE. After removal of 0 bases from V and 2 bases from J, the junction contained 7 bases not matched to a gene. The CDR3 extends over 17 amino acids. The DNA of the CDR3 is TGTGCCAGCAGCGTAGGGGCGAGTAGCGGGGGGCAAGAGACCCAGTACTTC. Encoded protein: CASSVGASSGGQETQYF.

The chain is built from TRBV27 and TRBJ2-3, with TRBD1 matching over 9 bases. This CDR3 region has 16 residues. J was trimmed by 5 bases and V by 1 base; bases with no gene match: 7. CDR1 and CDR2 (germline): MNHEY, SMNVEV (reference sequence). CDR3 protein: CASSLWGQGVRDTQYF. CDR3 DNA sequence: TGTGCCAGCAGTTTATGGGGACAGGGAGTTCGAGATACGCAGTATTTT.

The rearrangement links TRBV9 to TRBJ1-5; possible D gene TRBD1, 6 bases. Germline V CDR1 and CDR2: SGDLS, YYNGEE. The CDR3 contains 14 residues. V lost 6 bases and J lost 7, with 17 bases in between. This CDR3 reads CASNWEGDLQPQHF. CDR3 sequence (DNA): TGTGCCAGCAATTGGGAGGGGGATCTGCAGCCCCAGCATTTT.